A single sample is the source of the 27 T cell receptor beta chains below, sequenced in a study of blood T cell repertoires in COVID-19. Sequencing was performed with immunoSEQ multiplex PCR; in TCRdb, only in-frame clones are kept and a portion is missing. This table has about 80,000 clones, approximately 85% appearing once. Sequencing was carried out using peripheral blood. The receptors shown here come from a human donor in a cohort sampled during active COVID-19.

V gene TRBV19 combines with J gene TRBJ1-6, with TRBD1 as a possible D gene (5 bases). The CDR3 spans 14 residues. Germline V gene data show CDR1 as LNHDA and CDR2 as SQIVND (reference sequence). Between the trimmed V and J ends, which lost 5 bases and 8 bases, there was a span of 13 bases. The CDR3 loop reads CASSPQGFDSPLHF. In nucleotides, the CDR3 is TGTGCCAGTAGTCCCCAGGGTTTCGATTCACCCCTCCACTTT. Full variable domain (outside the CDR3, taken from reference TRBV19 and TRBJ1-6): DGGITQSPKYLFRKEGQNVTLSCEQNLNHDAMYWYRQDPGQGLRLIYYSQIVNDFQKGDIAEGYSVSREKKESFPLTVTSAQKNPTAFYLCASSPQGFDSPLHFGNGTRLTVT.

A few counts support this clone. V usage is TRBV6-5 and J usage is TRBJ1-2; D might be TRBD1 (5 bases). The CDR3 loop spans 13 amino acids. From germline, CDR1 is MNHEY and CDR2 SVGAGI. Trimming removed 7 bases from V and 6 bases from J, with 15 bases in between. The DNA of the CDR3 is TGTGCCAGCATACGAGACAGACTGAATGGCTACACCTTC. Encoded protein: CASIRDRLNGYTF.

This clone was observed a handful of times. This rearrangement joins TRBV3-1 (or the pseudogene TRBV3-2) to TRBJ2-7; D remains ambiguous. The CDR3 extends over 14 amino acids. Trimming removed 0 bases from V and 5 bases from J, with 11 bases in between. CDR1 and CDR2 (germline): LGHDT, YNNKEL (reference sequence). The CDR3 is CASSQDPTRNEQYF. CDR3 DNA sequence: TGTGCCAGCAGCCAAGATCCCACGCGGAACGAGCAGTACTTC.

The chain recombines TRBV5-6 with TRBJ1-5, with a possible D match to TRBD1 (6 bases). The CDR3 extends over 15 amino acids. From germline, CDR1 is SGHDT and CDR2 YYEEEE. V was shortened by 4 bases and J by 4 bases, with 15 bases between the two germline ends. The CDR3 nucleotides are TGTGCCAGCAGCCCTTGGACAGTAGGTAATCAGCCCCAGCATTTT. It is translated as CASSPWTVGNQPQHF.

The chain is built from TRBV5-1 and TRBJ2-7; 9 bases align to TRBD1. The CDR3 has 17 residues. V lost 5 bases to trimming and J lost 4 bases; unmatched junction nucleotides: 16. Germline lookup yields CDR1 SGHRS and CDR2 YFSETQ. CDR3 region: CASRDLAGTGKAYEQYF. The CDR3 nucleotides read TGCGCCAGCAGGGACCTCGCCGGGACAGGGAAGGCGTACGAGCAGTACTTC.

The rearrangement joins TRBV7-6 to TRBJ2-1; 11 bases fit TRBD2. V dropped 2 bases and J dropped 6; count of bases not matched to a gene: 9. This CDR3 region has 17 residues. CDR1 is SGHVS, CDR2 FNYEAQ, per germline. The CDR3 DNA is TGTGCCAGCAGCTTATTAGCGGGGGGGCCCCCTCGCAATGAGCAGTTCTTC. The encoded protein is CASSLLAGGPPRNEQFF.

The chain links TRBV19 to TRBJ2-7, with TRBD2 as a possible D gene (5 bases). Germline CDR1 is LNHDA and CDR2 is SQIVND (reference sequence). V dropped 5 bases and J dropped 5 bases, with 22 bases sitting between them. The CDR3 is 16 amino acids. This CDR3 reads CASSPRYSGMENEQYF. The CDR3 region has the DNA TGTGCCAGTAGTCCCCGATATTCGGGGATGGAAAACGAGCAGTACTTC.

V and J are TRBV5-1 and TRBJ2-7; the match to TRBD2 covers 11 bases. The CDR3 contains 13 residues. Germline-derived CDR1 and CDR2 are SGHRS and YFSETQ. Losses at the gene ends were 6 bases for V and 3 bases for J; bases not matched to a gene: 2. CDR3 loop: CASKGLAVYEQYF. The CDR3, as DNA: TGCGCCAGCAAGGGACTAGCGGTCTACGAGCAGTACTTC.

The chain uses TRBV6-4 and TRBJ1-5; 7 bases align to TRBD1. The V gene end was trimmed by 5 bases and the J gene end by 5 bases; junction bases not matched to a gene: 3. Germline lookup yields CDR1 MRHNA and CDR2 SNTAGT. This CDR3 is 13 amino acids long. The CDR3 DNA reads TGTGCCAGCAGTCCCGACAGGGATCAGCCCCAGCATTTT. Its protein is CASSPDRDQPQHF.

This sequence joins TRBV4-1 and TRBJ2-7; 8 nucleotides align to TRBD2. There are 15 residues in the CDR3. Unmatched junction bases numbered 7, after V lost 3 bases and J lost 3 bases. CDR1 and CDR2 from the germline V gene are MGHRA and YSYEKL. The CDR3: CASSQTGTRGYEQYF. The CDR3 bases are TGCGCCAGCAGCCAGACCGGGACTAGGGGCTACGAGCAGTACTTC.

This clone was counted only a few times. The chain links TRBV7-7 to TRBJ2-3, with TRBD2 identical over 8 bases. The junction had 16 bases not matched to a gene; V was cut back by 3 bases and J by 2 bases. The CDR3 is made up of 19 amino acids. Germline V CDR1 and CDR2: SSHAT, FNYEAQ (reference sequence). The CDR3 sequence: CASSLTSVYSKGSTDTQYF. The CDR3 DNA sequence: TGTGCCAGCAGCTTGACTAGCGTTTATTCCAAGGGGTCCACAGATACGCAGTATTTT.

The V call is TRBV4-1, the J call TRBJ2-4, with D unclear. The CDR3 runs 14 residues. V was pared by 1 base and J by 3 bases, with 7 bases between. Germline V lookup: CDR1 MGHRA, CDR2 YSYEKL. The CDR3 region is CASSQVSRKNIQYF. The DNA of the CDR3 is TGCGCCAGCAGCCAAGTGAGCCGCAAAAACATTCAGTACTTC.

The rearrangement joins TRBV6-5 to TRBJ2-7; D ambiguous. CDR1 and CDR2 from the germline V gene are MNHEY and SVGAGI. The V and J ends lost 2 bases and 4 bases respectively, with 9 bases between them. This CDR3 is built from 13 residues. CDR3 protein: CASSYLLNYEQYF. The CDR3, as DNA: TGTGCCAGCAGTTACCTTCTTAATTACGAGCAGTACTTC.

The chain recombines TRBV9 with TRBJ1-2; the match to TRBD1 covers 9 bases. Germline V lookup: CDR1 SGDLS, CDR2 YYNGEE. This CDR3 contains 14 residues. Trimming took 3 bases from V and 5 from J; bases not matched to a gene: 5. CDR3 sequence: CASSATGGPYGYTF. Written as DNA, the CDR3 is TGTGCCAGCAGCGCTACAGGGGGCCCTTATGGCTACACCTTC. Supplemented by reference TRBV9 and TRBJ1-2, the full variable domain reads DSGVTQTPKHLITATGQRVTLRCSPRSGDLSVYWYQQSLDQGLQFLIQYYNGEERAKGNILERFSAQQFPDLHSELNLSSLELGDSALYFCASSATGGPYGYTFGSGTRLTVV.

J is TRBJ1-2 and V is TRBV2; 7 bases fit TRBD1. The germline V gene has CDR1 SNHLY and CDR2 FYNNEI. CDR3 length equals 13 residues. J lost 8 bases, V lost 6 bases, and 9 bases had no gene match. The CDR3 DNA reads TGTGCCAGCAGCATTACAGGGGATGGAGGCTACACCTTC. Its protein is CASSITGDGGYTF. Variable domain in full (rest from reference TRBV2 and TRBJ1-2): EPEVTQTPSHQVTQMGQEVILRCVPISNHLYFYWYRQILGQKVEFLVSFYNNEISEKSEIFDDQFSVERPDGSNFTLKIRSTKLEDSAMYFCASSITGDGGYTFGSGTRLTVV.

The chain carries TRBV19 and TRBJ1-5; possibly TRBD1 for D (6 bases). The CDR3 runs to 15 residues. V was trimmed by 3 bases and J by 2 bases, leaving 11 bases between them. Germline V gene data show CDR1 as LNHDA and CDR2 as SQIVND (reference sequence). The CDR3 spells CASSMQGIRNQPQHF. CDR3 coding DNA: TGTGCCAGTAGTATGCAGGGGATCCGCAATCAGCCCCAGCATTTT.

V is TRBV5-1 and J is TRBJ1-6; no clear D gene. The CDR3 spans 15 residues. Germline V gene sequence: CDR1 SGHRS, CDR2 YFSETQ. Trimming took off 0 bases at V and 7 bases at J, with 11 bases between the two ends. Here the CDR3 reads CASSLEPGGNSPLHF. In DNA, the CDR3 is TGCGCCAGCAGCTTGGAACCGGGTGGAAATTCACCCCTCCACTTT.

CDR3 DNA sequence: TGCGCCAGCAGCCGGGACAGGCTACCAGAGACCCAGTACTTC. Its protein product is CASSRDRLPETQYF. V gene TRBV5-1 combines with J gene TRBJ2-5; 8 bases map to TRBD1. Germline-derived CDR1 and CDR2 are SGHRS and YFSETQ. The CDR3 is made up of 14 amino acids. V lost 4 bases and J lost 4; bases outside the gene matches: 6. Combining the CDR3 with reference TRBV5-1 and TRBJ2-5 gives the whole variable domain KAGVTQTPRYLIKTRGQQVTLSCSPISGHRSVSWYQQTPGQGLQFLFEYFSETQRNKGNFPGRFSGRQFSNSRSEMNVSTLELGDSALYLCASSRDRLPETQYFGPGTRLLVL.

V is TRBV11-3 and J is TRBJ1-1; TRBD1 aligns across 10 bases. CDR3 length: 15 amino acids. V lost 1 base, J lost 4 bases, and 3 bases stayed unmatched. Germline V lookup: CDR1 SGHNT, CDR2 YENEEA. Here the CDR3 DNA reads TGTGCCAGCAGCTTAGGGACAGGGGGGAGCACTGAAGCTTTCTTT. This sequence encodes CASSLGTGGSTEAFF. Based on the CDR3 plus reference TRBV11-3 and TRBJ1-1, the full variable domain is EAGVVQSPRYKIIEKKQPVAFWCNPISGHNTLYWYLQNLGQGPELLIRYENEEAVDDSQLPKDRFSAERLKGVDSTLKIQPAELGDSAVYLCASSLGTGGSTEAFFGQGTRLTVV.

The chain employs TRBV2 and TRBJ2-1; 9 nucleotides agree with TRBD1. This CDR3 region has 13 residues. With V trimmed by 4 bases and J by 7 bases, 2 bases remained unmatched. Germline V gene lookup returns CDR1 SNHLY and CDR2 FYNNEI. The CDR3 region is CASSGDRANEQFF. The DNA of the CDR3 is TGTGCCAGCAGTGGGGACAGGGCAAATGAGCAGTTCTTC.

CDR3 in amino acids: CASRRQGTEAFF. DNA of the CDR3: TGTGCCAGTAGACGACAGGGAACTGAAGCTTTCTTT. This rearrangement joins TRBV19 to TRBJ1-1, with TRBD1 matching over 7 bases. Germline CDR1 and CDR2: LNHDA and SQIVND (reference sequence). The CDR3 sequence is 12 residues long. V was clipped by 6 bases and J by 5 bases; unmatched bases: 3.

The V call is TRBV30, the J call TRBJ1-1; TRBD1 aligns across 7 bases. The germline gives CDR1 GTSNPN, CDR2 SVGIG (reference sequence). V lost 5 bases and J lost 0; bases outside the gene matches: 3. The CDR3 length is 13 residues. The CDR3 loop is CAWRQGLNTEAFF. The CDR3 region has the DNA TGTGCCTGGCGACAGGGTTTGAACACTGAAGCTTTCTTT.

This clone was seen just once. The gene calls are TRBV4-2 and TRBJ2-1; tentative D call: TRBD1 (5 bases). The V gene's germline CDR1 is LGHNA and CDR2 YNFKEQ. V was shortened by 1 base and J by 7 bases, with 20 bases between the two germline ends. The CDR3 spans 17 residues. This chain's CDR3 is CASSQVASALRGNEQFF. The CDR3 bases are TGTGCCAGCAGCCAAGTCGCGTCAGCCCTAAGGGGTAATGAGCAGTTCTTC.

This chain links TRBV20-1 with TRBJ1-4; D unresolved. CDR3 size: 11 residues. From germline, CDR1 is DFQATT and CDR2 SNEGSKA (reference sequence). Trimming pared 0 bases from V and 10 bases from J, leaving 6 bases between. For the CDR3, the DNA is TGCAGTGCTAGAGACGGAGTAAAACTGTTTTTT. It translates to CSARDGVKLFF.

The count of this clone is one. The rearrangement links TRBV5-4 to TRBJ2-5; 8 positions agree with TRBD2. V gave up 2 bases and J gave up 5 bases; unmatched junction bases: 20. This CDR3 has 19 amino acids. Germline V lookup: CDR1 SGHNT, CDR2 YYREEE (reference sequence). The DNA of the CDR3 is TGTGCCAGCAGCTTTCGAGGACCGGGACTAGTGTCCTTCTGGGAGACCCAGTACTTC. Encoded protein: CASSFRGPGLVSFWETQYF.

This clone was counted a few times. The chain combines TRBV19 with TRBJ1-5, with 10 bases identical to TRBD1. In germline, CDR1 is LNHDA, CDR2 SQIVND (reference sequence). There are 15 residues in the CDR3. Losses at the gene ends were 3 bases for V and 9 bases for J; bases not matched to a gene: 8. CDR3 DNA: TGTGCCAGTAGTATTCCGACAGGGGGCAAGGGGCCCCAGCATTTT. Translated, it gives CASSIPTGGKGPQHF.

J is TRBJ2-2 and V is TRBV19; 10 nucleotides line up with TRBD2. The CDR3 contains 16 residues. Looked up from germline, CDR1 is LNHDA and CDR2 is SQIVND (reference sequence). V lost 1 base to trimming and J lost 7 bases; unmatched junction nucleotides: 6. Here the CDR3 DNA reads TGTGCCAGTAGTATAGTTGGGACTAGCGCCCGCGGGGAGCTGTTTTTT. Translating gives CASSIVGTSARGELFF.